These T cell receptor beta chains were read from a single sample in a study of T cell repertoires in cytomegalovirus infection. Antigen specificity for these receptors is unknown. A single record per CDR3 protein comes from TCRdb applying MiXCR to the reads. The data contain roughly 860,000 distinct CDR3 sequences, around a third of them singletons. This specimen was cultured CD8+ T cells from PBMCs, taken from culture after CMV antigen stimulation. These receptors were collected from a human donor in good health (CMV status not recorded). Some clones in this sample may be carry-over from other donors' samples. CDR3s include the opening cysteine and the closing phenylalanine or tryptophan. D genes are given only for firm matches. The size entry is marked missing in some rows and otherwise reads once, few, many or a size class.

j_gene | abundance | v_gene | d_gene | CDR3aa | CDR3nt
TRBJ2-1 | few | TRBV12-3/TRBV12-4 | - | CASSLVPGYNEQFF | TGTGCCAGCAGTTTAGTTCCAGGGTACAATGAGCAGTTCTTC
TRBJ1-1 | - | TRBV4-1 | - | CASTPSRAMNTEAFF | TGCGCCAGCACCCCATCTCGGGCGATGAACACTGAAGCTTTCTTT
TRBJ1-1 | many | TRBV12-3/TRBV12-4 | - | CASSLQGYFPEAFF | TGTGCCAGCAGTTTACAGGGGTATTTCCCTGAAGCTTTCTTT
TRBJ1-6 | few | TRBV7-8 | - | CASSLDRRPTYNSPLHF | TGTGCCAGCAGCTTAGATCGGCGACCGACCTATAATTCACCCCTCCACTTT
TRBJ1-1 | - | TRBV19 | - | CASSTRRGGLKNTEAFF | TGTGCCAGTAGCACCCGACGGGGGGGATTAAAGAACACTGAAGCTTTCTTT
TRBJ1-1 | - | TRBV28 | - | CAGTHAGENTEAFF | TGTGCCGGGACCCACGCAGGGGAAAACACTGAAGCTTTCTTT
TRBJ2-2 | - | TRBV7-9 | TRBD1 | CASRGQGVPPNTGELFF | TGTGCCAGCCGGGGACAGGGGGTTCCCCCAAACACCGGGGAGCTGTTTTTT
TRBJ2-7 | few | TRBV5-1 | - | CASSLGVGLRYEQYF | TGCGCCAGCAGCTTGGGAGTGGGGTTGCGCTACGAGCAGTACTTC
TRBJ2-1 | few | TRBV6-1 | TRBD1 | CASGQGLGNEQFF | TGTGCCAGCGGACAGGGGTTGGGGAATGAGCAGTTCTTC
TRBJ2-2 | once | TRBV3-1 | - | CASSQGVSGELFF | TGTGCCAGCAGCCAAGGGGTTTCCGGGGAGCTGTTTTTT
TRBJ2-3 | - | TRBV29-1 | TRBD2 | CSVGDYTDTQYF | TGCAGCGTGGGGGACTACACAGATACGCAGTATTTT
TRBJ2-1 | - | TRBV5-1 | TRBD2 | CASSLVVAGALNRPYNEQFF | TGCGCCAGCAGCTTGGTCGTAGCGGGGGCACTCAACAGGCCCTACAATGAGCAGTTCTTC
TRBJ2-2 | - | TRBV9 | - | CASSSQTGTVDDTGELFF | TGTGCCAGCAGCTCCCAGACCGGGACGGTCGACGACACCGGGGAGCTGTTTTTT